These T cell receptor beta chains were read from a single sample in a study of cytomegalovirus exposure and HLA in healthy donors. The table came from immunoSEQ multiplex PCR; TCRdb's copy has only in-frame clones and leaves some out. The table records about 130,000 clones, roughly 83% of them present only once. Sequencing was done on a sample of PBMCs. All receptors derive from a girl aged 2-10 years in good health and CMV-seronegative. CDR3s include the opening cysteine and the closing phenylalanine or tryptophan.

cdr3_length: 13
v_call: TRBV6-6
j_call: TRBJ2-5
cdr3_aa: CASRGARGETQYF

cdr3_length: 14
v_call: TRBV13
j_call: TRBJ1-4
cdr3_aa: CASSLGGGGEKLFF

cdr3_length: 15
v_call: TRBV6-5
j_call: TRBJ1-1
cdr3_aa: CASSPPGQGSGEAFF

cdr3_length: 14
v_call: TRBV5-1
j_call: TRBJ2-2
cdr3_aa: CASSLVREVGELFF

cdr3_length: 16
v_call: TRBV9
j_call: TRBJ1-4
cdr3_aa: CASSVAPQGTNEKLFF

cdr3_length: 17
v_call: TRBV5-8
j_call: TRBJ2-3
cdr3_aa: CASSWGGRSHWADTQYF

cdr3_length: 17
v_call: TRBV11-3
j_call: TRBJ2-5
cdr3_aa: CASSLRGGDSGKETQYF

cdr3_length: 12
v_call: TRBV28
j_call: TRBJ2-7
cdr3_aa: CASRTTGNEQYF

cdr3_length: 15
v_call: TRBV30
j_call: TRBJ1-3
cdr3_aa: CAWSRGTVSGNTIYF

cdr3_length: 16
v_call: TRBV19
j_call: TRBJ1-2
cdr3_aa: CASSIAGTGSAYGYTF

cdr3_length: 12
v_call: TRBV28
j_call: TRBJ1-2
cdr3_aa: CASGSVNYGYTF

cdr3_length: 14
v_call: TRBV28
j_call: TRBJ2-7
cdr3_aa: CASSLGGKPYEQYF

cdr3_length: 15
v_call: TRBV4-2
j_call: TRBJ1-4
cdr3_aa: CASSQRQGAREKLFF

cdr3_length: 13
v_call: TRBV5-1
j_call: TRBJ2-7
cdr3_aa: CASSLEGSYEQYF

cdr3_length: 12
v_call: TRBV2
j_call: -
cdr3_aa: CASSDYSYEQYF

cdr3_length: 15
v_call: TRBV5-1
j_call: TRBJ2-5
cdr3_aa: CASSLRDSYQETQYF

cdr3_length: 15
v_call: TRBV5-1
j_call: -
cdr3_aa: CASSPASGSPYEQYF

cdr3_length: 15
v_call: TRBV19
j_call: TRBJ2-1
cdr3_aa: CASSIVGRSYNEQFF

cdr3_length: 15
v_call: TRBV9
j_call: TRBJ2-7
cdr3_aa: CASSEKTGVGYEQYF

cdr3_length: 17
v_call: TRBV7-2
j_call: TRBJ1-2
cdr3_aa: CASSLEALGQGNYGYTF

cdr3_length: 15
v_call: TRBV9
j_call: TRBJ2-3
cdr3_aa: CASSAFETASPTQYF

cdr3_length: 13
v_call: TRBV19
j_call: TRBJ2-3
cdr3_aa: CASSMSGTDTQYF

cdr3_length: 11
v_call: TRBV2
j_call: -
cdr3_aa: CASMRGYEQYF

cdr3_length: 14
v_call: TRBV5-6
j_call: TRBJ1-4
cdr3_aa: CASSLPGVDEKLFF

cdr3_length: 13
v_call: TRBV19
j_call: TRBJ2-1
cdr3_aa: CASSVGQLNEQFF

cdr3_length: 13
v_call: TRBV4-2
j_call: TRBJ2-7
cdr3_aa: CASSQGASYEQYF

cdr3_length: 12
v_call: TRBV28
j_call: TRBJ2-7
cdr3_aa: CASSIGPYEQYF

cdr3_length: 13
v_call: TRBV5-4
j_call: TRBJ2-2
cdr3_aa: CATPGLEVGELFF

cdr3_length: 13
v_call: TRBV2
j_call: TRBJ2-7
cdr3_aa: CASNWGTAYEQYF

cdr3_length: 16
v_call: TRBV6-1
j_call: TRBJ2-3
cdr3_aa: CASSASFGGVTDTQYF

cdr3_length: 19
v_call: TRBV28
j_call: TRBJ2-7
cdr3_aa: CASSSLAGGTRWGTDEQYF

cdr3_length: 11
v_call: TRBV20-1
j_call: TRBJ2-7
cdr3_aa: CSARDSYEQYF

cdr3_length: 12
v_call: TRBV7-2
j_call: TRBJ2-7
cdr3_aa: CASSRRTGEQYF

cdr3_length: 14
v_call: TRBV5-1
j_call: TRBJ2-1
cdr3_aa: CASSSMTGGDEQFF

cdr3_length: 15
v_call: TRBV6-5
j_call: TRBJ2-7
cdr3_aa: CASSRLDRGAGEQYF

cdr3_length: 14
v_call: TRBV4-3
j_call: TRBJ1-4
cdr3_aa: CASSQDVLNEKLFF

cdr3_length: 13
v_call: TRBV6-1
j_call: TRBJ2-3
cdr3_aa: CASSEVVPDTQYF

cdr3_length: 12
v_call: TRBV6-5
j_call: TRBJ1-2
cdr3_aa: CASRESDYGYTF

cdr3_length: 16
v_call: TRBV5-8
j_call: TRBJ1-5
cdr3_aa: CASSLGDRRQNQPQHF

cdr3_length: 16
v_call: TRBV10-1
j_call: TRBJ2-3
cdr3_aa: CASSELQGAGTDTQYF

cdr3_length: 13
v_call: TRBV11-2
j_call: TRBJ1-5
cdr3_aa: CASSLDRDRPQHF

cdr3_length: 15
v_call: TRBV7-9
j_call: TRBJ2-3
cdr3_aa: CASSLVGTGTDTQYF

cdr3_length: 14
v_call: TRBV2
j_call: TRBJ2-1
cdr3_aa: CASGPGQGYNEQFF

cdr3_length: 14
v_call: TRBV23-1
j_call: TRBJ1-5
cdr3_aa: CASSLRTGNQPQHF

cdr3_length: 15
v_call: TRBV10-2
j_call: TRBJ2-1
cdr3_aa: CASRLAGGTNNEQFF

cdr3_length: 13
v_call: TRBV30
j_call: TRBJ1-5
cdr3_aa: CAWSVGPNQPQHF